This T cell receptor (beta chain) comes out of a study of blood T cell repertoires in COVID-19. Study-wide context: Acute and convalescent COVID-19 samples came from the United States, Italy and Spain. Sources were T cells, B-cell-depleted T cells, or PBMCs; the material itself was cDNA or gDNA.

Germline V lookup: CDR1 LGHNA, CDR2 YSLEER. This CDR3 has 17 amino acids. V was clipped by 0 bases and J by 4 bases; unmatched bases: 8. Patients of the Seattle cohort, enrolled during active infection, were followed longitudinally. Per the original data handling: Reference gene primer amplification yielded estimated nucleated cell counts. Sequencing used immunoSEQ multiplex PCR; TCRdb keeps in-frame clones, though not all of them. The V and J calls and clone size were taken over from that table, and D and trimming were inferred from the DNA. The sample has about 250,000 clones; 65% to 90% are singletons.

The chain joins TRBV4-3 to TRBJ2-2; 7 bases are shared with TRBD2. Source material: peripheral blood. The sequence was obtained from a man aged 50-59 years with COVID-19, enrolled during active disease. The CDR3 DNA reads TGCGCCAGCAGCCAAGATCCCGCGGGGGTGGGCACCGGGGAGCTGTTTTTT. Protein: CASSQDPAGVGTGELFF.